This T cell receptor (beta chain) was identified during a study of T cells in localized non-small cell lung cancer. Whole-study results and caveats: For the top 100 tumor clones, a median roughly 56 also appeared in adjacent lung. Uninvolved nearby lung showed the greatest T cell clonality, exceeding that found in tumor.

This clone was seen just once. Its antigen is not known. TCRdb's copy holds only in-frame clones and misses some; the assay was immunoSEQ multiplex PCR. The data contain 15,000 to 25,000 clones, approximately 90% of them singletons. CDR3 length: 14 amino acids. V lost 4 bases to trimming and J lost 2 bases, with 10 bases between them. Germline V gives CDR1 SGHNT, CDR2 YENEEA. This chain uses TRBV11-3 with TRBJ2-3, with D perhaps TRBD2 (5 bases). Specimen: peripheral blood, collected before any cancer treatment. The TCR was taken from a male donor older than 55 with stage I squamous cell lung carcinoma. This CDR3 is CASSSRTATDTQYF. The CDR3 coding sequence is TGTGCCAGCAGCTCGCGGACTGCCACAGATACGCAGTATTTT.